The entry below describes one TCR beta chain. Deep level was the assay's run setting. Profiling relied on immunoSEQ multiplex PCR, and the TCRdb table lists in-frame clones only, not all of them. This table has some 380,000 clones, 90% to 97% appearing once. Between the trimmed V and J ends, which lost 1 base and 8 bases, there was a span of 15 bases. Per the germline V gene, CDR1 is KGHSH and CDR2 is LQKENI. The CDR3 is 15 amino acids. The data originate from a study of shared clonotypes between healthy human individuals. As for the study in general: The study used three CD4 naive, three CD4 memory, two CD8 naive and one CD8 memory plate per donor.

The receptor was isolated from a man aged 30 to 45 in good health. The chain uses TRBV18 and TRBJ2-1; D may be TRBD1 or TRBD2 (5 bases each). The specimen sequenced was memory CD8+ T cells sorted from blood. Subset noted: CD45RO+ cells pooled with CCR7-negative TemRA cells. This CDR3 is CASSPLGTYAHEQFF. The CDR3 DNA reads as TGTGCCAGCTCACCACTTGGGACGTATGCCCATGAGCAGTTCTTC.